Each of the 29 T cell receptor beta chains below was sequenced from the same sample in a study of cytomegalovirus exposure and HLA in healthy donors. This PCR relied on a set of 60 Vbeta primers and 13 Jbeta primers. TCRdb's copy holds only in-frame clones and misses some; the assay was immunoSEQ multiplex PCR. In the table there are approximately 200,000 clones, about four fifths of which are singletons. The sequenced sample consisted of PBMCs. These receptors were taken from a woman aged 30 to 39 in good health and CMV-seropositive.

The rearrangement uses TRBV7-6 and TRBJ2-7, with D unclear. In germline, CDR1 is SGHVS, CDR2 FNYEAQ. Deletions cut 4 bases from V and 0 bases from J, with 13 bases between. This CDR3 has 15 amino acids. The CDR3 DNA reads as TGTGCCAGCAGCTCTGCTCCCCTGAGCTCCTACGAGCAGTACTTC. Its protein is CASSSAPLSSYEQYF.

This sequence joins TRBV19 and TRBJ2-1, with 13 bases that match TRBD2. This CDR3 contains 16 residues. J was trimmed by 0 bases and V by 4 bases; bases with no gene match: 0. Germline V gives CDR1 LNHDA, CDR2 SQIVND (reference sequence). Here the CDR3 DNA reads TGTGCCAGTAGTAGGACTAGCGGGAGCTCCTACAATGAGCAGTTCTTC. It encodes CASSRTSGSSYNEQFF.

The rearrangement uses TRBV19 and TRBJ2-7, with TRBD2 identical over 8 bases. Germline CDR1 is LNHDA and CDR2 is SQIVND (reference sequence). With 0 bases clipped from V and 2 bases from J, the junction kept 6 bases outside the gene matches. The CDR3 sequence is 16 residues long. CDR3 amino acids: CASSIDGSGSPYEQYF. The CDR3, as DNA: TGTGCCAGTAGTATAGATGGGAGCGGGAGTCCCTACGAGCAGTACTTC.

In this sample, this clone turned up a few times. CDR3 protein: CASSLGGSDTQYF. DNA for the CDR3: TGTGCCAGCAGCCTCGGGGGATCAGATACGCAGTATTTT. The chain has TRBV9 and TRBJ2-3; a weak D match, TRBD2 (6 bases). Germline lookup yields CDR1 SGDLS and CDR2 YYNGEE. Trimming removed 4 bases from V and 4 bases from J, with 10 bases in between. This CDR3 has 13 amino acids.

The V and J genes are TRBV25-1 and TRBJ2-3, with D possibly TRBD1 on 6 matching bases. The CDR3 spans 17 residues. Per germline, CDR1 MGHDK and CDR2 SYGVNS. V was pared by 2 bases and J by 0 bases, with 15 bases between. The CDR3 DNA is TGTGCCAGCAGTGAACCGCGCGGACAGCCTAGCACAGATACGCAGTATTTT. Translation: CASSEPRGQPSTDTQYF.

V usage is TRBV7-2 and J usage is TRBJ2-7; D is possibly TRBD2 (6 bases). The V end was cut by 1 base, the J end by 2 bases, with 12 bases between. The CDR3 sequence is 15 residues long. The V gene's germline CDR1 is SGHTA and CDR2 FQGNSA. The CDR3 reads CASSLEPRGPYEQYF. DNA of the CDR3: TGTGCCAGCAGCTTAGAACCGCGGGGACCCTACGAGCAGTACTTC.

The chain has TRBV28 and TRBJ1-4; D not resolved. Trimming took off 6 bases at V and 7 bases at J, with 18 bases between the two ends. The CDR3 spans 15 residues. Germline V gene data show CDR1 as MDHEN and CDR2 as SYDVKM. CDR3 nucleotides: TGTGCCAGCAGCGGCCTAGAGTGGCCGGGTGAAAAACTGTTTTTT. Its protein is CASSGLEWPGEKLFF.

This clone was seen only once. V is TRBV10-2 and J is TRBJ2-1, with TRBD2 identical over 9 bases. The V gene end was trimmed by 1 base and the J gene end by 7 bases; junction bases not matched to a gene: 5. CDR3 size: 15 residues. The germline V gene encodes CDR1 WSHSY and CDR2 SAAADI. DNA of the CDR3: TGCGCCAGCAGTGAGTTTGCGGGAGGGCGGAATGAGCAGTTCTTC. Translating gives CASSEFAGGRNEQFF.

This rearrangement joins TRBV5-6 to TRBJ2-7; the D gene is possibly TRBD2 (5 bases). The V and J ends lost 3 bases and 3 bases respectively, with 13 bases between them. This CDR3 has 14 residues. The germline gives CDR1 SGHDT, CDR2 YYEEEE. For the CDR3, the DNA is TGTGCCAGCAGCTCCGGGGTCGACCTCTACGAGCAGTACTTC. It translates to CASSSGVDLYEQYF.

This chain connects TRBV6-1 to TRBJ2-5; weak D call: TRBD2 (5 bases). Deletions cut 3 bases from V and 5 bases from J, with 16 bases between. CDR1 and CDR2 (germline): MNHNS, SASEGT. The CDR3 consists of 15 residues. The CDR3 bases are TGTGCCAGCAGTGATATGTATAGCGACTTGGAGACCCAGTACTTC. Amino acids: CASSDMYSDLETQYF.

The V call is TRBV18, the J call TRBJ2-1; 7 positions agree with TRBD1. The CDR3 runs 16 residues. The V and J ends lost 3 bases and 4 bases, in that order; junction bases with no gene match: 9. CDR1 KGHSH and CDR2 LQKENI come from the germline V gene. DNA for the CDR3: TGTGCCAGCTCACCGCAGACAGGGTTGGTATACAATGAGCAGTTCTTC. This sequence encodes CASSPQTGLVYNEQFF.

In DNA form, the CDR3 reads TGTGCCAGCAGCTTATTCCGGGACTCCTATTCACCCCTCCACTTT. As protein: CASSLFRDSYSPLHF. The chain recombines TRBV13 with TRBJ1-6; possibly TRBD1 for D (5 bases). The CDR3 is 15 residues long. Germline CDR1 PRHDT, CDR2 FYEKMQ (reference sequence). V lost 2 bases to trimming and J lost 8 bases, with 13 bases between them.

The chain links TRBV7-2 to TRBJ2-5; 10 bases agree with TRBD2. The CDR3 spans 15 residues. The V and J ends lost 5 bases and 5 bases, in that order; junction bases with no gene match: 8. Per the germline V gene, CDR1 is SGHTA and CDR2 is FQGNSA. This CDR3 reads CASSTLAGEWETQYF. CDR3 nucleotides: TGTGCCAGCAGCACCCTAGCGGGAGAATGGGAGACCCAGTACTTC. Drawing the rest from reference TRBV7-2 and TRBJ2-5, the complete variable domain is GAGVSQSPSNKVTEKGKDVELRCDPISGHTALYWYRQSLGQGLEFLIYFQGNSAPDKSGLPSDRFSAERTGGSVSTLTIQRTQQEDSAVYLCASSTLAGEWETQYFGPGTRLLVL.

Remarks on this clone: The conserved phenylalanine or tryptophan normally closing the CDR3 is absent here, so this likely arose from a read error. It is unclear where the CDR3 begins or ends on the DNA, so no DNA is shown, and the CDR3 is as TCRdb lists it. V is TRBV28 and J is TRBJ1-1; the listed D gene, TRBD1, was not tested against the DNA. The CDR3 has 10 residues if both end residues are counted. The V gene's germline CDR1 is MDHEN and CDR2 SYDVKM. The CDR3 spells CASSPPRQDL.

The chain has TRBV7-9 and TRBJ1-2; D remains ambiguous. The CDR3 runs 10 residues. In germline, CDR1 is SEHNR, CDR2 FQNEAQ (reference sequence). V was trimmed by 5 bases and J by 5 bases, leaving 3 bases between them. In nucleotides, the CDR3 is TGTGCCAGCAGCCGTTATGGCTACACCTTC. This gives the protein CASSRYGYTF.

This sequence joins TRBV5-6 and TRBJ2-7; 7 bases match TRBD1. The V segment lost 2 bases and the J segment 2 bases; nucleotides outside the gene matches: 7. The CDR3 is made up of 15 amino acids. The germline V gene encodes CDR1 SGHDT and CDR2 YYEEEE. DNA of the CDR3: TGTGCCAGCAGCTTCCGGGACAGATTGGCCTACGAGCAGTACTTC. It translates to CASSFRDRLAYEQYF.

The chain links TRBV7-8 to TRBJ2-3; tentative D call: TRBD1 (5 bases). V lost 1 base and J 1 base, leaving 15 bases between the germline ends. From germline, CDR1 is SGHVS and CDR2 FQNEAQ. The CDR3 spans 17 residues. The CDR3 DNA reads as TGTGCCAGCAGCTTAGGGGGCAGGGTGTCAGGCACAGATACGCAGTATTTT. This translates into CASSLGGRVSGTDTQYF.

J is TRBJ2-1 and V is TRBV19; D gene uncertain. The CDR3 is made up of 11 amino acids. Per the germline V gene, CDR1 is LNHDA and CDR2 is SQIVND (reference sequence). The V and J ends lost 9 bases and 2 bases respectively, with 5 bases between them. CDR3 coding DNA: TGTGCCAGCGGAGCCTACAATGAGCAGTTCTTC. Its protein product is CASGAYNEQFF. Filled out from reference TRBV19 and TRBJ2-1, the complete variable domain reads DGGITQSPKYLFRKEGQNVTLSCEQNLNHDAMYWYRQDPGQGLRLIYYSQIVNDFQKGDIAEGYSVSREKKESFPLTVTSAQKNPTAFYLCASGAYNEQFFGPGTRLTVL.

This clone was seen a single time. The rearrangement joins TRBV9 to TRBJ1-1; possible D gene TRBD1, 6 bases. The CDR3 sequence is 16 residues long. In germline, CDR1 is SGDLS, CDR2 YYNGEE. Trimming took off 3 bases at V and 4 bases at J, with 19 bases between the two ends. The CDR3 spells CASSAGQSLTITEAFF. The CDR3 region has the DNA TGTGCCAGCAGCGCTGGACAGTCCTTAACGATCACTGAAGCTTTCTTT.

This chain joins TRBV27 and TRBJ1-3; 7 nucleotides agree with TRBD1. The CDR3 is made up of 15 amino acids. Trimming at V came to 4 bases and at J to 0 bases, leaving 3 bases not matched to a gene. Germline V gene lookup returns CDR1 MNHEY and CDR2 SMNVEV (reference sequence). The DNA of the CDR3 is TGTGCCAGCAGTTGGACAGGAGGCTCTGGAAACACCATATATTTT. Protein: CASSWTGGSGNTIYF.

The rearrangement joins TRBV7-8 to TRBJ2-7; 8 nucleotides line up with TRBD2. Germline loops: CDR1 SGHVS, CDR2 FQNEAQ. CDR3 length: 15 amino acids. V dropped 5 bases and J dropped 3; count of bases not matched to a gene: 9. CDR3 bases: TGTGCCAGCAGCCTCAACCCGGCGGGGGGCTACGAGCAGTACTTC. It encodes CASSLNPAGGYEQYF. The entire variable domain, with the rest obtained from reference TRBV7-8 and TRBJ2-7, is as follows: GAGVSQSPRYKVAKRGQDVALRCDPISGHVSLFWYQQALGQGPEFLTYFQNEAQLDKSGLPSDRFFAERPEGSVSTLKIQRTQQEDSAVYLCASSLNPAGGYEQYFGPGTRLTVT.

As concerns this clone: Other nucleotide sequences from this sample produce the same CDR3. The chain combines TRBV4-1 with TRBJ1-2; TRBD1 agrees at 7 bases. In germline, CDR1 is MGHRA, CDR2 YSYEKL. Trimming at V came to 3 bases and at J to 8 bases, leaving 6 bases not matched to a gene. The CDR3 totals 13 residues. DNA of the CDR3: TGCGCCAGCAGCCATGGCGGGACAGCGGGCTACACCTTC. Amino acid sequence: CASSHGGTAGYTF.

The chain joins TRBV27 to TRBJ1-1; possible D gene TRBD1, 5 bases. The germline V gene encodes CDR1 MNHEY and CDR2 SMNVEV (reference sequence). This CDR3 region has 16 residues. Trimming pared 5 bases from V and 4 bases from J, leaving 20 bases between. Here the CDR3 DNA reads TGTGCCAGCAGTCCCTTCTTAAAGGGGAAGGGCACTGAAGCTTTCTTT. Translating it yields CASSPFLKGKGTEAFF.

V and J are TRBV5-4 and TRBJ2-3; D is unresolved. Between the trimmed V and J ends, which lost 0 bases and 2 bases, there was a span of 7 bases. The CDR3 sequence is 14 residues long. Germline values: CDR1 SGHNT, CDR2 YYREEE (reference sequence). Here the CDR3 DNA reads TGTGCCAGCAGCTTGGACAGAGCCACAGATACGCAGTATTTT. Its protein product is CASSLDRATDTQYF.

The rearrangement joins TRBV7-3 to TRBJ1-1, with D unclear. The length of the CDR3 is 13 residues. The V gene's germline CDR1 is SGHTA and CDR2 FQGTGA. Trimming removed 6 bases from V and 6 bases from J, with 14 bases in between. CDR3 nucleotides: TGTGCCAGCAGTTCCATTAACAACGCTGAAGCTTTCTTT. It translates to CASSSINNAEAFF.

The chain recombines TRBV5-6 with TRBJ1-2; D is possibly TRBD1 (6 bases). Germline V gene data show CDR1 as SGHDT and CDR2 as YYEEEE. The CDR3 contains 13 residues. V was pared by 3 bases and J by 2 bases, with 8 bases between. This CDR3 reads CASSSGQNYGYTF. In DNA form, the CDR3 reads TGTGCCAGCAGCTCCGGACAGAACTATGGCTACACCTTC.

The chain is built from TRBV7-6 and TRBJ2-7, with D perhaps matching TRBD2 (6 bases). The germline V gene encodes CDR1 SGHVS and CDR2 FNYEAQ. V lost 4 bases and J 4 bases, leaving 26 bases between the germline ends. The CDR3 is 18 residues long. Here the CDR3 reads CASSSHLRGGGRVYEQYF. CDR3 nucleotide sequence: TGTGCCAGCAGCTCACACCTGCGGGGAGGCGGAAGAGTATACGAGCAGTACTTC.

The rearrangement joins TRBV4-1 to TRBJ1-1, with 8 bases lining up with TRBD1. Germline CDR1 reads MGHRA; CDR2 reads YSYEKL. V lost 5 bases, J lost 4 bases, and 3 bases stayed unmatched. CDR3 length: 13 amino acids. CDR3 loop: CASSGQGTTEAFF. CDR3 in DNA: TGCGCCAGCAGCGGACAGGGTACCACTGAAGCTTTCTTT.

The chain links TRBV7-8 to TRBJ2-2; D remains ambiguous. V was trimmed by 2 bases and J by 4 bases, leaving 11 bases between them. CDR1 and CDR2 from the germline V gene are SGHVS and FQNEAQ. The CDR3 covers 15 residues. CDR3 in amino acids: CASSLKETSTGELFF. CDR3 DNA sequence: TGTGCCAGCAGCTTAAAAGAGACAAGCACCGGGGAGCTGTTTTTT.